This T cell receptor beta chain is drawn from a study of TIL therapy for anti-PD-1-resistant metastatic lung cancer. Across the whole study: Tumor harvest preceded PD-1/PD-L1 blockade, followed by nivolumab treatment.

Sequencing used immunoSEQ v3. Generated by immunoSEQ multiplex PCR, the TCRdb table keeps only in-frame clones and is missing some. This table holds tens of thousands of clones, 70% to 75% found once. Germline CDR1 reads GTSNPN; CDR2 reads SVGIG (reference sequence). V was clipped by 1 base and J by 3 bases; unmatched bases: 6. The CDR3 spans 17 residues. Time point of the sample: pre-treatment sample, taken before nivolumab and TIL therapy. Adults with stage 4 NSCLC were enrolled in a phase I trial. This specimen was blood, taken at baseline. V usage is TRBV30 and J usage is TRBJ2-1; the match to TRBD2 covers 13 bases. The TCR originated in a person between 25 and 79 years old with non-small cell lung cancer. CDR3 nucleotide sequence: TGTGCCTGGAGTGCCGTCAGGACTAGCGGGAGCTACAATGAGCAGTTCTTC. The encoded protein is CAWSAVRTSGSYNEQFF.